The clone carrying this T cell receptor (beta chain) was found many times. Its target is unknown. The data were taken from a study of Graves' ophthalmopathy and Graves' hyperthyroidism. Findings and limits, study-wide: The model's prediction of ophthalmopathy progression had 70.59% sensitivity and approximately 77% specificity.

Amplified TCR beta CDR3 regions were obtained using RNA transcripts as template. Second-round multiplex PCR followed a first-round RT-PCR using HTBI primers. TCRdb re-called the multiplex PCR reads with MiXCR, one entry per CDR3 protein. The repertoire has 200,000 to 250,000 distinct CDR3 sequences, roughly 21% of them found once; the top ten carry 43%. Enrollment excluded any patients with other autoimmune diseases, uncontrolled infections, pregnancy or lactation. The authors diagnosed from clinical symptoms, serum thyroxine, TRAb, thyroid ultrasound and orbital computed tomography. This CDR3 contains 15 residues. V lost 3 bases, J lost 4 bases, and 7 bases stayed unmatched. Germline-derived CDR1 and CDR2 are LGHDT and YNNKEL (reference sequence).

This rearrangement joins TRBV3-1 to TRBJ2-5, with TRBD1 identical over 8 bases. Sequencing used peripheral blood. This TCR was recovered from a woman in her forties or fifties with Graves' ophthalmopathy. The CDR3 region is CASSQAGQDGETQYF. As DNA, the CDR3 is TGTGCCAGCAGCCAGGCGGGACAGGACGGAGAGACCCAGTACTTC.